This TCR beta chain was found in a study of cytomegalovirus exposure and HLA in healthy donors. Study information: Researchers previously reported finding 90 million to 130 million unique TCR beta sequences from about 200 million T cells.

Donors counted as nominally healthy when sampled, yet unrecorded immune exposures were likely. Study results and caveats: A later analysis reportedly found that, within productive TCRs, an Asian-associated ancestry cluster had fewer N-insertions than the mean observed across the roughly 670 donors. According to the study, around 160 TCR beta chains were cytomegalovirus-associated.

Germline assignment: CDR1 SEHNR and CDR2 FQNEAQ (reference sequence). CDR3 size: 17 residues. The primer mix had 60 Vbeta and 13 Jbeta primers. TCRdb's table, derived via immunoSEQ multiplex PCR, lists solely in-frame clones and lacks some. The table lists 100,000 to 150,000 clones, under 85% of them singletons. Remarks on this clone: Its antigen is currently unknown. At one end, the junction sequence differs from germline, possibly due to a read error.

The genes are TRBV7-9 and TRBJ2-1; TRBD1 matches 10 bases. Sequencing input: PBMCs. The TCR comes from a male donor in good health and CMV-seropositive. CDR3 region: CSSSLRDRGPPDNEQFF. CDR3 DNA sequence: TGTTCCAGCAGCTTGCGGGACAGGGGACCTCCGGACAATGAGCAGTTCTTC. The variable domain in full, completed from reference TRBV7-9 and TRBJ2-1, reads DTGVSQNPRHKITKRGQNVTFRCDPISEHNRLYWYRQTLGQGPEFLTYFQNEAQLEKSRLLSDRFSAERPKGSFSTLEIQRTEQGDSAMYLCSSSLRDRGPPDNEQFFGPGTRLTVL.